Below are 15 T cell receptor beta chains sequenced from a single sample in a study of cytomegalovirus exposure and HLA in healthy donors. A multiplex PCR was run with 60 Vbeta primers and 13 Jbeta primers. Some clones are missing from TCRdb's copy, which holds only in-frame ones; the method was immunoSEQ multiplex PCR. Among 95,000 to 120,000 clones listed, around 77% were seen once. The sequenced sample consisted of PBMCs. The receptors derive from a woman in her 30s in good health and CMV-seropositive.

This clone was observed a single time. V is TRBV6-5 and J is TRBJ1-2; TRBD1 matches 7 bases. The CDR3 is 15 amino acids. Germline CDR1 reads MNHEY; CDR2 reads SVGAGI. With 5 bases clipped from V and 1 base from J, the junction kept 7 bases outside the gene matches. The CDR3 DNA reads TGTGCCAGCAGTAAAGGTGGGACAGTTAACTATGGCTACACCTTC. It encodes CASSKGGTVNYGYTF.

The chain links TRBV6-6 to TRBJ2-5, with unresolved D. CDR1 is MNHNY, CDR2 SVGAGI, per germline (reference sequence). This CDR3 contains 15 residues. With 0 bases removed from V and 1 base from J, the gap between germline ends came to 9 bases. In DNA form, the CDR3 reads TGTGCCAGCAGTTACTCAGCAGCGTCCCAAGAGACCCAGTACTTC. It is translated as CASSYSAASQETQYF.

This clone was found a few times. The chain uses TRBV29-1 and TRBJ2-7; TRBD2 matches at 9 bases. The ends lost 3 bases at V and 4 bases at J; junction bases unmatched: 10. There are 15 residues in the CDR3. Per the germline V gene, CDR1 is SQVTM and CDR2 is ANQGSEA. CDR3 nucleotides: TGCAGCGTTGAGGAGGCCGGGACTAGCCCATACGAGCAGTACTTC. Its translation: CSVEEAGTSPYEQYF.

The chain uses TRBV10-3 and TRBJ1-2; D gene unclear. V was cut by 5 bases and J by 7 bases, with 26 bases left in between. Looked up from germline, CDR1 is ENHRY and CDR2 is SYGVKD. This CDR3 spans 17 amino acids. The chain's CDR3 is CAISSGPSLPPNAGYTF. DNA of the CDR3: TGTGCCATCAGTAGCGGGCCTTCTTTACCCCCCAATGCTGGCTACACCTTC.

Only a few counts were recorded for this clone. V and J are TRBV5-1 and TRBJ2-1; no reliable D call. Trimming removed 0 bases at V and 5 bases at J, with 9 bases between. The CDR3 is 14 residues long. Per the germline V gene, CDR1 is SGHRS and CDR2 is YFSETQ. As DNA, the CDR3 is TGCGCCAGCAGCTTGGCCGCGGCCAACAATGAGCAGTTCTTC. This translates into CASSLAAANNEQFF.

The chain employs TRBV5-1 and TRBJ1-2; D gene unclear. This CDR3 contains 14 residues. The V gene lost 0 bases and the J gene lost 4 bases, with 10 bases spanning the gap. In germline, CDR1 is SGHRS, CDR2 YFSETQ. The CDR3 DNA reads TGCGCCAGCAGCTTGGCCCCCGGTTCCTATGGCTACACCTTC. Amino acid sequence: CASSLAPGSYGYTF.

The chain links TRBV7-9 to TRBJ2-7; the match to TRBD2 covers 7 bases. The CDR3 is 14 amino acids. The germline V gene encodes CDR1 SEHNR and CDR2 FQNEAQ (reference sequence). J was trimmed by 0 bases and V by 4 bases; bases with no gene match: 3. The CDR3 coding sequence is TGTGCCAGCAGCTCGGCTAGCGGCTCCTACGAGCAGTACTTC. Encoded protein: CASSSASGSYEQYF.

This chain joins TRBV14 and TRBJ1-2; D ambiguous. The CDR3 has 13 amino acids. Germline V gives CDR1 SGHDN, CDR2 FVKESK. Trimming cost V 2 bases and J 7 bases, with 11 bases left between them. CDR3 in amino acids: CASSQLSYGGYTF. The CDR3 nucleotides read TGTGCCAGCAGCCAATTGTCCTACGGTGGCTACACCTTC.

The chain links TRBV2 to TRBJ2-3; 12 bases match TRBD2. The CDR3 runs to 15 residues. V dropped 7 bases and J dropped 3; count of bases not matched to a gene: 5. From germline, CDR1 is SNHLY and CDR2 FYNNEI. For the CDR3, the DNA is TGTGCCAGCACCCGGACTAGCGGGGCAACAGATACGCAGTATTTT. Translated: CASTRTSGATDTQYF.

The chain combines TRBV19 with TRBJ1-1, with D tentatively TRBD1 (5 bases). In germline, CDR1 is LNHDA, CDR2 SQIVND (reference sequence). The CDR3 is 15 residues long. V lost 3 bases and J 2 bases, leaving 13 bases between the germline ends. The chain's CDR3 is CASSIWLGGNTEAFF. The CDR3 DNA reads as TGTGCCAGTAGTATCTGGTTGGGGGGAAACACTGAAGCTTTCTTT.

This clone was seen only a few times. This chain links TRBV15 with TRBJ1-2; D gene ambiguous. The CDR3 is made up of 15 amino acids. Germline V gives CDR1 LNHNV, CDR2 YYDKDF (reference sequence). V lost 1 base and J lost 5, with 14 bases in between. The CDR3 DNA follows: TGTGCCACCAGCAGAGCAGGCCGCAATGGGTATGGCTACACCTTC. Translation gives CATSRAGRNGYGYTF.

The gene calls are TRBV9 and TRBJ2-1, with 7 bases aligning to TRBD2. Per germline, CDR1 SGDLS and CDR2 YYNGEE. The V segment lost 2 bases and the J segment 10 bases; nucleotides outside the gene matches: 15. The CDR3 is 16 amino acids. CDR3 sequence: CASSVASGAPEGEQFF. The CDR3 DNA is TGTGCCAGCAGCGTGGCTAGCGGCGCACCTGAGGGAGAGCAGTTCTTC.

This clone was detected a few times. The chain uses TRBV5-5 and TRBJ2-2, with D uncertain. Germline assignment: CDR1 SGHKS and CDR2 YYEKEE (reference sequence). V was shortened by 4 bases and J by 0 bases, with 4 bases between the two germline ends. The length of the CDR3 is 13 residues. The CDR3 bases are TGTGCCAGCAGCAACACGAACACCGGGGAGCTGTTTTTT. It yields the protein CASSNTNTGELFF.

The V call is TRBV7-3, the J call TRBJ2-5; 14 bases are shared with TRBD2. After removal of 5 bases from V and 4 bases from J, the junction contained 3 bases not matched to a gene. Germline-derived CDR1 and CDR2 are SGHTA and FQGTGA. CDR3 length equals 15 residues. The CDR3 loop is CASSGGTSGGETQYF. For the CDR3, the DNA is TGTGCCAGCAGCGGCGGGACTAGCGGGGGAGAGACCCAGTACTTC.

V is TRBV6-5 and J is TRBJ1-6; no clear D. Germline assignment: CDR1 MNHEY and CDR2 SVGAGI. This CDR3 is built from 16 residues. V gave up 0 bases and J gave up 0 bases, with 6 bases separating them. The CDR3 DNA reads TGTGCCAGCAGTTACTCTCAGTACTCCTATAATTCACCCCTCCACTTT. This gives the protein CASSYSQYSYNSPLHF.